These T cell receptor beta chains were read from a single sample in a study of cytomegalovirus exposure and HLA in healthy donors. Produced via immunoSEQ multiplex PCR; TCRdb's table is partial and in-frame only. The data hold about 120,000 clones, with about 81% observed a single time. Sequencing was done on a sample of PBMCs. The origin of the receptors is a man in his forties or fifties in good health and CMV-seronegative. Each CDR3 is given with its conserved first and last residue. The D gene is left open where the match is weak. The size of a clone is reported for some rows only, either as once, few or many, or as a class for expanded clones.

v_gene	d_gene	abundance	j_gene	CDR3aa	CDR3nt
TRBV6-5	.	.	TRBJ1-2	CASSPDSRGYGYTF	TGTGCCAGCAGTCCCGACAGCCGCGGCTATGGCTACACCTTC
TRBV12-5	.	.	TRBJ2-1	CASGLVRVGLKPYNEQFF	TGTGCTAGTGGTTTGGTACGTGTGGGACTGAAACCGTACAATGAGCAGTTCTTC
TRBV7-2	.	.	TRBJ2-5	CASSFSLQETQYF	TGTGCCAGCAGCTTTAGCCTACAAGAGACCCAGTACTTC
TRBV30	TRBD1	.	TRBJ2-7	CAWSGPGTGELPGEQYF	TGTGCCTGGAGTGGCCCCGGGACAGGGGAGCTTCCTGGCGAGCAGTACTTC
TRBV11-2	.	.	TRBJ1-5	CASSLSGQGTGNQPQHF	TGTGCCAGCAGCTTATCAGGTCAGGGGACGGGCAATCAGCCCCAGCATTTT
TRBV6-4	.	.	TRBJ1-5	CASSAPCQGLGTSNQPQHF	TGTGCCAGCAGTGCCCCTTGCCAGGGACTAGGGACCTCCAATCAGCCCCAGCATTTT
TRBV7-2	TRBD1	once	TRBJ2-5	CASSAQTGGGETQYF	TGTGCCAGCAGCGCTCAGACAGGGGGCGGTGAGACCCAGTACTTC
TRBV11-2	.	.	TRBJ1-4	CASSLLVSGEKLFF	TGTGCCAGCAGCTTATTAGTCTCGGGGGAAAAACTGTTTTTT
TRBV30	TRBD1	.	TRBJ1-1	CAWGYRDRATEAFF	TGTGCCTGGGGATACCGGGACAGGGCCACTGAAGCTTTCTTT
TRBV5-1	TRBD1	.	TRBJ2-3	CASSLRGLRGDTQYF	TGCGCCAGCAGCTTGAGGGGGCTTCGGGGAGATACGCAGTATTTT
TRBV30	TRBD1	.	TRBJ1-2	CAWSAGTGSGYTF	TGTGCCTGGAGTGCAGGGACAGGGAGTGGCTACACCTTC
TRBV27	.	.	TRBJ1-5	CASRQTGGPQHF	TGTGCCAGCCGACAGACGGGTGGGCCCCAGCATTTT
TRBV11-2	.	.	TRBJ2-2	CASSLRAAVYTGELFF	TGTGCCAGCAGCTTGAGGGCCGCGGTTTACACCGGGGAGCTGTTTTTT
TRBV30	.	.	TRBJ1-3	CAWRGGGNTIYF	TGTGCCTGGAGGGGGGGTGGAAACACCATATATTTT
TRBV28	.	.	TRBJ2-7	CASSPAHSGTYEQYF	TGTGCCAGCAGCCCTGCTCACTCAGGGACCTACGAGCAGTACTTC
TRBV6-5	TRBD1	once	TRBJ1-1	CASRLDRMNTEAFF	TGTGCCAGCAGACTGGACAGGATGAACACTGAAGCTTTCTTT
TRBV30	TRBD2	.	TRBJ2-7	CAWRRLAGLEQYF	TGTGCCTGGAGGAGACTAGCGGGTCTCGAGCAGTACTTC
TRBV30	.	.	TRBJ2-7	CAWSVYYEQYF	TGTGCCTGGAGTGTATACTACGAGCAGTACTTC
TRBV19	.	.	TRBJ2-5	CASKGVNRQETQYF	TGTGCCAGTAAGGGGGTCAACAGGCAAGAGACCCAGTACTTC
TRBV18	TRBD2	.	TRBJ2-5	CASSAGVEETQYF	TGTGCCAGCTCAGCGGGAGTTGAAGAGACCCAGTACTTC
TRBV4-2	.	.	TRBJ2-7	CASSQVLASYEQYF	TGTGCCAGCAGCCAAGTTCTAGCTTCCTACGAGCAGTACTTC
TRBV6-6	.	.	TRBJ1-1	CASSKDRMNTEAFF	TGTGCCAGCAGTAAGGACAGAATGAACACTGAAGCTTTCTTT
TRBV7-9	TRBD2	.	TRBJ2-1	CASSSILSGGYNEQFF	TGTGCCAGCAGCTCGATCCTTAGCGGGGGCTACAATGAGCAGTTCTTC
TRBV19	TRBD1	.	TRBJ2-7	CASSPGTGFEQYF	TGTGCCAGTAGTCCCGGGACAGGGTTCGAGCAGTACTTC
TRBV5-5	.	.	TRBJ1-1	CASSFHGAMNTEAFF	TGTGCCAGCAGCTTCCACGGTGCCATGAACACTGAAGCTTTCTTT
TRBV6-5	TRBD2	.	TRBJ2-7	CASRGLADTYEQYF	TGTGCCAGCAGGGGACTAGCGGACACCTACGAGCAGTACTTC
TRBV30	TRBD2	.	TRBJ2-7	CAWATAGGFSEQYF	TGTGCCTGGGCTACAGCGGGAGGGTTCAGCGAGCAGTACTTC
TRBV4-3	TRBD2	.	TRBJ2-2	CASSPGLVNTGELFF	TGCGCCAGCAGCCCGGGACTAGTTAACACCGGGGAGCTGTTTTTT
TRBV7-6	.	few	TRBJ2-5	CASSLDVGGIQETQYF	TGTGCCAGCAGCTTAGATGTAGGCGGGATCCAAGAGACCCAGTACTTC
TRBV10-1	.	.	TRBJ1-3	CASTSGTGNTIYF	TGCGCCAGCACTTCAGGCACTGGAAACACCATATATTTT
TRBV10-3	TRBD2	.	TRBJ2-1	CAISEVETSGYNEQFF	TGTGCCATCAGTGAAGTTGAGACTAGCGGCTACAATGAGCAGTTCTTC
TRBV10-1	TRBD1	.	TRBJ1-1	CASKDRDTEAFF	TGCGCCAGCAAAGACAGGGACACTGAAGCTTTCTTT
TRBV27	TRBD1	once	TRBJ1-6	CASSSGATGVSPLHF	TGTGCCAGCAGTTCCGGGGCGACAGGGGTTTCACCCCTCCACTTT
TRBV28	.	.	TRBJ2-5	CASSLGGAETQYF	TGTGCCAGCAGTTTAGGGGGGGCAGAGACCCAGTACTTC
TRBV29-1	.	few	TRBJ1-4	CSSRVGEKLFF	TGCAGCTCCAGGGTTGGGGAAAAACTGTTTTTT
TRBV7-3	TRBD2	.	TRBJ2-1	CASSLRLAGHNEQFF	TGTGCCAGCAGCTTAAGACTAGCGGGACACAATGAGCAGTTCTTC
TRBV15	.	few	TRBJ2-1	CATSRPQRQSQTFF	TGTGCCACCAGCAGACCTCAACGACAGAGTCAAACGTTCTTC
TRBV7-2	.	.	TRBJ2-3	CASSWGGRISDTQYF	TGTGCCAGCAGCTGGGGGGGCAGGATATCAGATACGCAGTATTTT
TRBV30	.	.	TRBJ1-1	CAWVDGGFRGEAFF	TGTGCCTGGGTTGACGGGGGGTTTAGGGGGGAAGCTTTCTTT
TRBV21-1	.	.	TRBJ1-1	CASSKGRAVTAFF	TGTGCCAGCAGCAAAGGGAGGGCAGTTACAGCTTTCTTT